This T cell receptor (beta chain) appears in the sequencing data of a study of T cells after yellow fever vaccination. Each CDR3 protein is one row after TCRdb ran MiXCR on the 5' RACE reads. The table records under 550,000 distinct CDR3 sequences, around a fifth of them present only once. In this sample, this clonotype turned up a few times. The CDR3 consists of 14 residues. The germline V and J ends were trimmed by 8 bases and 1 base, with 14 bases remaining between them. Germline values: CDR1 MNHEY, CDR2 SVGEGT. The source was PBMCs, collected approximately 22 days after the first yellow fever vaccination. The chain recombines TRBV6-2 or TRBV6-3 with TRBJ1-1; D unresolved. This TCR derives from a man aged 18 to 35 who received the YFV17D yellow fever vaccine. CDR3 nucleotides: TGTGCCAGCCGGTGGGAGAGACCGAACACTGAAGCTTTCTTT. As protein: CASRWERPNTEAFF.